This T cell receptor (beta chain) was obtained from a study of shared clonotypes between healthy human individuals. J lost 3 bases, V lost 6 bases, and 7 bases had no gene match. Per the germline V gene, CDR1 is MNHEY and CDR2 is SMNVEV (reference sequence). The CDR3 has 16 amino acids. CD8 cells regarded as naive lacked CD45RO, were positively chosen for CCR7, and omitted terminally differentiated effector memory CD45RA+ cells. The method was immunoSEQ multiplex PCR; TCRdb's version includes in-frame clones alone and lacks a portion of them. The top ten hold less than 0.25% of the sample, which has roughly 770,000 clones, roughly 96% seen once. This clone was recorded once.

The sequence was collected from a man under 40 in good health. This sequence joins TRBV27 and TRBJ2-1; TRBD1 aligns across 11 bases. The sequencing sample was made of naive CD8+ T cells sorted from blood. CDR3 protein: CASSPYGTGGYNEQFF. The CDR3 nucleotides read TGTGCCAGCAGCCCCTACGGGACAGGGGGCTACAATGAGCAGTTCTTC.